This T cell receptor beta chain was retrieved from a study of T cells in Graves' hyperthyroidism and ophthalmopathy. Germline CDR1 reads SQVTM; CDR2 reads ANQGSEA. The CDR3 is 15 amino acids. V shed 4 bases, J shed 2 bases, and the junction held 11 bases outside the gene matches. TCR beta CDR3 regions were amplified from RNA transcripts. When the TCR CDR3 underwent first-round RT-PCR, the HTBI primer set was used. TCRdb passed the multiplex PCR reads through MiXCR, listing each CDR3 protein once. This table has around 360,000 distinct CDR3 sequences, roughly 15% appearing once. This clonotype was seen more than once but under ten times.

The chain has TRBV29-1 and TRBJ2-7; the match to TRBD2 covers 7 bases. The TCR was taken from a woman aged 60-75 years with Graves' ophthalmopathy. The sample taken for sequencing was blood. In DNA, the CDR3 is TGCAGCGTTGTTGGTCGTCTAGCGGTTACCTACGAGCAGTACTTC. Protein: CSVVGRLAVTYEQYF.